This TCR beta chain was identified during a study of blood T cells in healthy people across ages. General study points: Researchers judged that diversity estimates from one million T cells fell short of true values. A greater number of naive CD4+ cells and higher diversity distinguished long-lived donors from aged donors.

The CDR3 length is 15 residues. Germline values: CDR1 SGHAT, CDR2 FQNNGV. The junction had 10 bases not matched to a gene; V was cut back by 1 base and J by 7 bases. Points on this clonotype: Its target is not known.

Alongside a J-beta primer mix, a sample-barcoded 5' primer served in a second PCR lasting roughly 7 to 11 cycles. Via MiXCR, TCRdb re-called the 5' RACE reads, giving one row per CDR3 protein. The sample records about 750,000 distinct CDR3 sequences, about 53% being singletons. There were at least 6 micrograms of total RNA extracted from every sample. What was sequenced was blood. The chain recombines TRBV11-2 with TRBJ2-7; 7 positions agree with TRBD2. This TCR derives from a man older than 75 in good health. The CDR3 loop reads CASSLGGGSWYEQYF. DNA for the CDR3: TGTGCCAGCAGCTTAGGAGGCGGGAGTTGGTATGAGCAGTACTTC. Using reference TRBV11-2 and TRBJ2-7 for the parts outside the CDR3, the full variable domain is EAGVAQSPRYKIIEKRQSVAFWCNPISGHATLYWYQQILGQGPKLLIQFQNNGVVDDSQLPKDRFSAERLKGVDSTLKIQPAKLEDSAVYLCASSLGGGSWYEQYFGPGTRLTVT.